Shown below are 27 T cell receptor beta chains from a single sample sequenced in a study of cytomegalovirus exposure and HLA in healthy donors. Here immunoSEQ multiplex PCR was the method, and the copy in TCRdb shows in-frame clones only, minus some. The sample shows roughly 220,000 clones, approximately 80% of them seen only once. Specimen: PBMCs. All receptors derive from a woman aged 25 to 39 in good health and CMV-seropositive.

With respect to this clone: One end of the junction varies from germline; a read error may be responsible. J is TRBJ2-7 and V is TRBV11-2; possibly TRBD2 for D (5 bases). This CDR3 is 14 amino acids long. CDR1 and CDR2 (germline): SGHAT, FQNNGV. The CDR3 DNA reads as TGTGCCAGCAGCTTAGATCTCGAAGGAGGTTATCCCGAATTC. It encodes CASSLDLEGGYPEF.

The sample holds one count of this clone. This rearrangement joins TRBV5-1 to TRBJ2-3; 8 bases align to TRBD2. The V gene end was trimmed by 4 bases and the J gene end by 4 bases; junction bases not matched to a gene: 14. Germline CDR1 and CDR2: SGHRS and YFSETQ. CDR3 length: 17 residues. CDR3 bases: TGCGCCAGCAGCCGGGGAGATAGCGGGAAGGGCGCAGATACGCAGTATTTT. Translating gives CASSRGDSGKGADTQYF.

The genes are TRBV9 and TRBJ2-1, with D possibly TRBD2 on 6 matching bases. Trimming left V 1 base short and J 9 bases short, with 20 bases between. Germline assignment: CDR1 SGDLS and CDR2 YYNGEE. This CDR3 spans 16 amino acids. In DNA form, the CDR3 reads TGTGCCAGCAGCGTACAAGGAACTAGCATCCTCGGTGAGCAGTTCTTC. This translates into CASSVQGTSILGEQFF. Complete variable domain (other parts from reference TRBV9 and TRBJ2-1): DSGVTQTPKHLITATGQRVTLRCSPRSGDLSVYWYQQSLDQGLQFLIQYYNGEERAKGNILERFSAQQFPDLHSELNLSSLELGDSALYFCASSVQGTSILGEQFFGPGTRLTVL.

This clone appeared once. DNA for the CDR3: TGCAGCGCTCCTTTGACAGGGGAAGCCGAAGCTTTCTTT. Protein: CSAPLTGEAEAFF. This chain connects TRBV29-1 to TRBJ1-1; TRBD1 agrees at 8 bases. V shed 7 bases and J 8 bases; nucleotides not matched to a gene: 12. The CDR3 spans 13 residues. Germline values: CDR1 SQVTM, CDR2 ANQGSEA.

The J gene is TRBJ2-6, the V gene TRBV28; D ambiguous. Trimming removed 1 base at V and 2 bases at J, with 12 bases between. Germline V CDR1 and CDR2: MDHEN, SYDVKM. The length of the CDR3 is 17 residues. The CDR3: CASSLFRVRPGANVLTF. CDR3 nucleotides: TGTGCCAGCAGTTTATTTAGGGTTAGGCCTGGGGCCAACGTCCTGACTTTC.

This chain joins TRBV28 and TRBJ2-7; D tentatively fits TRBD1 or TRBD2 (6 bases each). CDR1 MDHEN and CDR2 SYDVKM come from the germline V gene. The CDR3 runs 16 residues. Trimming cost V 5 bases and J 4 bases, with 21 bases left between them. The CDR3 reads CASSEFWGAPGYEQYF. The CDR3 DNA reads TGTGCCAGCAGTGAATTCTGGGGGGCACCGGGTTACGAGCAGTACTTC. Using reference TRBV28 and TRBJ2-7 for the parts outside the CDR3, the full variable domain is DVKVTQSSRYLVKRTGEKVFLECVQDMDHENMFWYRQDPGLGLRLIYFSYDVKMKEKGDIPEGYSVSREKKERFSLILESASTNQTSMYLCASSEFWGAPGYEQYFGPGTRLTVT.

The chain uses TRBV27 and TRBJ1-1, with a tentative D call TRBD1 (5 bases). Per germline, CDR1 MNHEY and CDR2 SMNVEV (reference sequence). This CDR3 is built from 14 residues. V lost 6 bases, J lost 6 bases, and 17 bases lay in between. CDR3: CASSLHGAGPEAFF. For the CDR3, the DNA is TGTGCCAGCAGCCTTCACGGGGCAGGCCCTGAAGCTTTCTTT.

V gene TRBV21-1 combines with J gene TRBJ2-1; the D call of TRBD2 is as the table states it, not checked on the DNA. TRBV21-1 represents a pseudogene. The CDR3 runs 18 residues. CDR3 loop: CASSRRGTSGSSYNEQFF. The CDR3 DNA reads as TGTGCCAGCAGCCGACGGGGGACTAGCGGGAGCTCCTACAATGAGCAGTTCTTC.

The gene calls are TRBV6-1 and TRBJ2-3, with D maybe TRBD2 (5 bases). V was trimmed by 0 bases and J by 6 bases, leaving 13 bases between them. CDR1 is MNHNS, CDR2 SASEGT, per germline. CDR3 length: 15 residues. The CDR3 reads CASSEAAGLADTQYF. CDR3 nucleotide sequence: TGTGCCAGCAGTGAAGCTGCGGGCTTGGCGGATACGCAGTATTTT.

The genes are TRBV11-3 and TRBJ2-2; the D is unclear. The CDR3 is 13 amino acids. V gave up 1 base and J gave up 4 bases, with 4 bases separating them. CDR1 and CDR2 from the germline V gene are SGHNT and YENEEA. The CDR3 sequence is CASSLGATGELFF. DNA for the CDR3: TGTGCCAGCAGCTTAGGTGCCACCGGGGAGCTGTTTTTT.

The V and J genes are TRBV10-1 and TRBJ2-1; D perhaps matches TRBD2 (5 bases). The length of the CDR3 is 14 residues. In germline, CDR1 is WNHNN, CDR2 SYGVQD (reference sequence). Trimming removed 2 bases at V and 1 base at J, with 6 bases between. The CDR3 here is CASSERGSYNEQFF. CDR3 nucleotide sequence: TGCGCCAGCAGTGAGCGGGGATCCTACAATGAGCAGTTCTTC.

This chain links TRBV27 with TRBJ2-3, with TRBD2 identical over 9 bases. CDR1 and CDR2 from the germline V gene are MNHEY and SMNVEV (reference sequence). V lost 2 bases, J lost 6 bases, and 0 bases stayed unmatched. This CDR3 contains 13 residues. The CDR3 here is CASSLGLADTQYF. The CDR3 DNA sequence: TGTGCCAGCAGTTTAGGACTAGCGGATACGCAGTATTTT.

The chain combines TRBV7-2 with TRBJ1-1, with D perhaps TRBD1 (6 bases). V lost 1 base to trimming and J lost 0 bases, with 6 bases between them. CDR3 length: 14 amino acids. Per the germline V gene, CDR1 is SGHTA and CDR2 is FQGNSA. The CDR3 DNA follows: TGTGCCAGCAGCTTAGACAGGGTGAACACTGAAGCTTTCTTT. It specifies CASSLDRVNTEAFF.

The chain recombines TRBV20-1 with TRBJ2-5; D is unclear. From germline, CDR1 is DFQATT and CDR2 SNEGSKA (reference sequence). The CDR3 spans 10 residues. The ends were cut back, 7 bases at V and 1 base at J, with 4 bases in the middle. CDR3: CSGSQETQYF. CDR3 nucleotides: TGCAGTGGAAGCCAAGAGACCCAGTACTTC.

The CDR3 loop is CASSLRSRGMVGNEQFF. The CDR3 DNA sequence: TGTGCCAGCAGTTTAAGGAGTCGGGGGATGGTGGGGAATGAGCAGTTCTTC. V usage is TRBV27 and J usage is TRBJ2-1; maybe TRBD2 (6 bases). The ends were cut back, 2 bases at V and 7 bases at J, with 21 bases in the middle. Germline CDR1 and CDR2: MNHEY and SMNVEV (reference sequence). The CDR3 is made up of 17 amino acids.

This chain connects TRBV11-2 to TRBJ2-7, with 9 bases fitting TRBD2. V was clipped by 0 bases and J by 7 bases; unmatched bases: 4. Germline CDR1 reads SGHAT; CDR2 reads FQNNGV. This CDR3 has 14 residues. CDR3 sequence (DNA): TGTGCCAGCAGCTTAGATCTAGCGGGACAGGAGCAGTACTTC. This sequence encodes CASSLDLAGQEQYF.

V is TRBV30 and J is TRBJ2-7; 9 bases align to TRBD1. CDR3 length: 15 amino acids. V was clipped by 3 bases and J by 1 base; unmatched bases: 7. CDR1 GTSNPN and CDR2 SVGIG come from the germline V gene (reference sequence). CDR3 sequence (DNA): TGTGCCTGGAGAGCCTTTGGGACAGGGTCCTACGAGCAGTACTTC. Protein sequence: CAWRAFGTGSYEQYF.

This chain links TRBV29-1 with TRBJ2-1; 7 bases fit TRBD2. CDR3 length: 12 amino acids. Per germline, CDR1 SQVTM and CDR2 ANQGSEA. V lost 8 bases to trimming and J lost 7 bases; unmatched junction nucleotides: 8. In DNA form, the CDR3 reads TGCAGCCCCATGACTAGCATAAATGAGCAGTTCTTC. Protein product: CSPMTSINEQFF.

V gene TRBV19 combines with J gene TRBJ2-1; 9 bases agree with TRBD1. The trim removed 6 bases at V and 7 bases at J, leaving 7 bases unmatched. Germline V gene data show CDR1 as LNHDA and CDR2 as SQIVND (reference sequence). The CDR3 spans 14 residues. CDR3 sequence: CASRQQGAANEQFF. The CDR3 DNA follows: TGTGCCAGTAGACAACAGGGGGCCGCGAATGAGCAGTTCTTC.

This clone has at least ten counts. The rearrangement links TRBV6-4 to TRBJ2-7; no clear D. The CDR3 sequence is 11 residues long. V lost 2 bases to trimming and J lost 2 bases, with 1 base between them. Germline CDR1 MRHNA, CDR2 SNTAGT. This chain's CDR3 is CASSDTYEQYF. CDR3 nucleotides: TGTGCCAGCAGTGACACCTACGAGCAGTACTTC.

This sequence joins TRBV4-3 and TRBJ1-2, with a possible D match to TRBD1 (6 bases). The germline V gene has CDR1 LGHNA and CDR2 YSLEER. Trimming took 4 bases from V and 4 from J, leaving 19 bases between them. The CDR3 loop spans 16 amino acids. CDR3 bases: TGCGCCAGCAGCCCTGGAGGGATAGGACAGCCCTATGGCTACACCTTC. It encodes CASSPGGIGQPYGYTF.

This chain joins TRBV27 and TRBJ2-2; D call uncertain. The ends were cut back, 6 bases at V and 6 bases at J, with 11 bases in the middle. This CDR3 contains 13 residues. Germline assignment: CDR1 MNHEY and CDR2 SMNVEV (reference sequence). The CDR3 spells CASSPGPAGELFF. The CDR3 DNA reads TGTGCCAGCAGCCCGGGCCCAGCCGGGGAGCTGTTTTTT.

The gene calls are TRBV30 and TRBJ1-5; TRBD1 matches 10 bases. Germline values: CDR1 GTSNPN, CDR2 SVGIG (reference sequence). The length of the CDR3 is 15 residues. J was trimmed by 6 bases and V by 4 bases; bases with no gene match: 9. The CDR3 DNA is TGTGCCTGGACCCCCGGAGGGACAGGGGTTCAGCCCCAGCATTTT. Translating it yields CAWTPGGTGVQPQHF.

The chain carries TRBV6-6 and TRBJ2-4; 9 bases are shared with TRBD1. CDR3 size: 16 residues. V dropped 8 bases and J dropped 6; count of bases not matched to a gene: 14. Germline CDR1 MNHNY, CDR2 SVGAGI (reference sequence). The CDR3 DNA follows: TGTGCCAGCTCGACCCCCCTACAGGGGGCTGCAAACATTCAGTACTTC. Translating it yields CASSTPLQGAANIQYF.

The chain carries TRBV28 and TRBJ2-1; maybe TRBD1 (5 bases). V lost 6 bases, J lost 0 bases, and 15 bases lay in between. Germline V gene sequence: CDR1 MDHEN, CDR2 SYDVKM. This CDR3 has 16 residues. CDR3 in DNA: TGTGCCAGCAGCAGACAGTATTCATTCTCCTACAATGAGCAGTTCTTC. Its protein product is CASSRQYSFSYNEQFF. The variable domain in full, completed from reference TRBV28 and TRBJ2-1, reads DVKVTQSSRYLVKRTGEKVFLECVQDMDHENMFWYRQDPGLGLRLIYFSYDVKMKEKGDIPEGYSVSREKKERFSLILESASTNQTSMYLCASSRQYSFSYNEQFFGPGTRLTVL.

The rearrangement links TRBV9 to TRBJ2-1, with 7 nucleotides matching TRBD2. In germline, CDR1 is SGDLS, CDR2 YYNGEE. V lost 0 bases to trimming and J lost 8 bases; unmatched junction nucleotides: 11. This CDR3 comprises 16 residues. In DNA, the CDR3 is TGTGCCAGCAGCGTAGAGGGTGTGGTGGGGAGGGATGAGCAGTTCTTC. It specifies CASSVEGVVGRDEQFF.

This sequence joins TRBV4-1 and TRBJ2-1; tentative D call: TRBD1 (6 bases). V dropped 2 bases and J dropped 15 bases, with 26 bases sitting between them. The germline V gene has CDR1 MGHRA and CDR2 YSYEKL. The CDR3 is made up of 16 amino acids. The CDR3 reads CASSQWPRDIPRLPFF. The CDR3 DNA reads TGCGCCAGCAGCCAATGGCCCAGGGACATCCCAAGGCTACCGTTCTTC.